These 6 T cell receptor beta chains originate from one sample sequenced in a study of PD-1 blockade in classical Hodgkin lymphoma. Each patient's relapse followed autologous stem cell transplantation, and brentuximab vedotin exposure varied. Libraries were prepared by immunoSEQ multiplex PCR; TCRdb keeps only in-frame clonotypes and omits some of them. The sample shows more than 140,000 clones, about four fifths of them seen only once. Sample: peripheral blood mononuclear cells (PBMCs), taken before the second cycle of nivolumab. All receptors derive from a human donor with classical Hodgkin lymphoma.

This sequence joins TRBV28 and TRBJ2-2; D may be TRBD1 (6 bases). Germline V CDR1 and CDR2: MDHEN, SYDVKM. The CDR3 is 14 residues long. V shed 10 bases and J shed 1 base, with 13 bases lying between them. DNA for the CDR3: TGTGCCACCACCCGACAGGTGAACACCGGGGAGCTGTTTTTT. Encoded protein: CATTRQVNTGELFF.

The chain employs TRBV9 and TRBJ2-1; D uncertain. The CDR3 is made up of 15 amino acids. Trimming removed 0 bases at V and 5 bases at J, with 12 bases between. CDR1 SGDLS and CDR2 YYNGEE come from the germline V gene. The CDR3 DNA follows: TGTGCCAGCAGCGTAGTCTTTGGACGAGACAATGAGCAGTTCTTC. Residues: CASSVVFGRDNEQFF. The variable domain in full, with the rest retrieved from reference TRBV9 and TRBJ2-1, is DSGVTQTPKHLITATGQRVTLRCSPRSGDLSVYWYQQSLDQGLQFLIQYYNGEERAKGNILERFSAQQFPDLHSELNLSSLELGDSALYFCASSVVFGRDNEQFFGPGTRLTVL.

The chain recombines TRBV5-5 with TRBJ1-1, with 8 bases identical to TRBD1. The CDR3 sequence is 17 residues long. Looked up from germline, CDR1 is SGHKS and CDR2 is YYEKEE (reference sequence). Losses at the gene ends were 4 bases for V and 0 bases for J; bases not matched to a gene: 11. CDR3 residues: CASSQRANRGMNTEAFF. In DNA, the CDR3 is TGTGCCAGCAGCCAGAGAGCGAACAGGGGGATGAACACTGAAGCTTTCTTT.

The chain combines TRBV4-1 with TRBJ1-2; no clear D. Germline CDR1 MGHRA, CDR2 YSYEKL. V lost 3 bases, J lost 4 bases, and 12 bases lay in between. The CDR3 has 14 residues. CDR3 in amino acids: CASSQQSGSYGYTF. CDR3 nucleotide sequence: TGCGCCAGCAGCCAGCAATCGGGATCCTATGGCTACACCTTC.

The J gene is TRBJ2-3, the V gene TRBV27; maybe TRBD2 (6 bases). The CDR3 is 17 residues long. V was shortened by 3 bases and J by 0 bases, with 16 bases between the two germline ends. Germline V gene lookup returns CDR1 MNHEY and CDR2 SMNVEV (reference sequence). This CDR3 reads CASSFRRGTPSTDTQYF. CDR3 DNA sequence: TGTGCCAGCAGTTTCAGGCGGGGAACCCCTAGCACAGATACGCAGTATTTT.

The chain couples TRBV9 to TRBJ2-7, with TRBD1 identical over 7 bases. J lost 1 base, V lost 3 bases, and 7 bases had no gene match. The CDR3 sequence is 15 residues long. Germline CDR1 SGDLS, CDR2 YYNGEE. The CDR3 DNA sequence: TGTGCCAGCAGCGCCCACTTGGACAGGTCCTACGAGCAGTACTTC. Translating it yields CASSAHLDRSYEQYF.